Shown below are 25 T cell receptor beta chains from a single sample sequenced in a study of T cells in women clearing cervical HPV infection. This table comes from immunoSEQ multiplex PCR, and its TCRdb copy is limited to in-frame clones, with some not included. This listing includes roughly 30,000 clones. Sequencing was done on a sample of blood buffy coat. These TCRs come from a woman aged 18 to 75 with a cervical HPV16 infection that either progressed to CIN3+ or cleared (not recorded which).

CDR3 sequence: CAWSVTGREKLFF. Incomplete CDR3 DNA: TGTGCCTGGAGTGTGACAGGGCGGGAAAAG. The chain couples TRBV30 to TRBJ2-2; D is perhaps TRBD1 (7 bases). The sequenced fragment ends 3 residues before the CDR3 boundary, so the rest is inferred from the germline J gene. Germline V gene sequence: CDR1 GTSNPN, CDR2 SVGIG (reference sequence). CDR3 length: 13 residues.

With regard to this clone: The CDR3 goes on 3 residues after the read ends, and that part is filled in from the germline J gene. The V call is TRBV7-2, the J call TRBJ1-2; the D is unclear. The CDR3 is made up of 13 amino acids. Germline CDR1 reads SGHTA; CDR2 reads FQGNSA. Incomplete CDR3 DNA: TGTGCCAGCAGCTCTATGACTAGCGGTGAC. Its translation: CASSSMTSGD. From start to end, the CDR3 is CASSSMTSGDYTF.

Of note for this clone: With the read ending 3 residues before the CDR3 end, the germline J gene is used to fill in that end. The rearrangement joins TRBV5-1 to TRBJ1-1, with TRBD1 as a possible D gene (5 bases). The length of the CDR3 is 13 residues. Trimming took 2 bases from V and 3 from J, leaving 8 bases between them. CDR1 and CDR2 (germline): SGHRS, YFSETQ. The DNA read from the CDR3 is TGCGCCAGCAGCTTACAGGAGGACACTGAA. Its translation is CASSLQEDTE. The CDR3 in full is CASSLQEDTEAFF. The full variable domain, its missing parts supplied by reference TRBV5-1 and TRBJ1-1, is KAGVTQTPRYLIKTRGQQVTLSCSPISGHRSVSWYQQTPGQGLQFLFEYFSETQRNKGNFPGRFSGRQFSNSRSEMNVSTLELGDSALYLCASSLQEDTEAFFGQGTRLTVV.

As regards this clone: The CDR3 is cut off 3 residues early in the read; its end comes from the germline J gene. V and J are TRBV20-1 and TRBJ1-1; possibly TRBD1 for D (6 bases). V was shortened by 3 bases and J by 0 bases, with 11 bases between the two germline ends. Germline V gene sequence: CDR1 DFQATT, CDR2 SNEGSKA (reference sequence). The CDR3 consists of 14 residues. The CDR3 loop is CSARQGRVNTEAFF. Incomplete CDR3 DNA: TGCAGTGCTAGGCAGGGGCGAGTGAACACTGAA.

Details on this clone: The read ends 3 residues before the CDR3 terminus; that terminus is restored from the germline J gene. The chain has TRBV18 and TRBJ2-7, with 8 nucleotides matching TRBD1. CDR1 KGHSH and CDR2 LQKENI come from the germline V gene. With 3 bases clipped from V and 5 bases from J, the junction kept 15 bases outside the gene matches. CDR3 length: 17 amino acids. The CDR3 is CASSPGGQGTQLHEQYF. Incomplete CDR3 DNA: TGTGCCAGCTCACCGGGAGGACAGGGCACCCAACTCCACGAG.

On this clone: The read ends 3 residues before the CDR3 terminus; that terminus is restored from the germline J gene. The gene calls are TRBV5-1 and TRBJ2-7, with 8 positions matching TRBD2. Germline V lookup: CDR1 SGHRS, CDR2 YFSETQ. The CDR3 loop spans 13 amino acids. The V and J ends lost 0 bases and 6 bases, in that order; junction bases with no gene match: 2. This CDR3 reads CASSLAGGSEQYF. Incomplete CDR3 DNA: TGCGCCAGCAGCTTGGCGGGGGGGAGCGAG.

About this clone itself: The CDR3 goes on 3 residues after the read ends, and that part is filled in from the germline J gene. The V gene is TRBV7-9, the J gene TRBJ2-1; TRBD1 agrees at 9 bases. This CDR3 spans 14 amino acids. Trimming removed 6 bases from V and 6 bases from J; junction bases left unmatched: 6. The germline V gene encodes CDR1 SEHNR and CDR2 FQNEAQ (reference sequence). The CDR3 here is CASSGMTGGNEQFF. The sequenced part of the CDR3 DNA is TGTGCCAGCAGTGGGATGACAGGGGGCAATGAG.

CDR3: CSARDDRGENSPLFF. The sequenced CDR3 bases are TGCAGTGCTAGAGATGACAGGGGAGAGAATTCACCA. The chain carries TRBV20-1 and TRBJ1-4, with 8 bases aligning to TRBD1. The CDR3 is cut off 3 residues early in the read; its end comes from the germline J gene. Germline CDR1 reads DFQATT; CDR2 reads SNEGSKA (reference sequence). The CDR3 has 15 amino acids.

Incomplete CDR3 DNA: TGTGCCAGCAGCCCCGTGGCCTCGGGGGAGGCCAAAAACATT. Protein sequence: CASSPVASGEAKNI. The full CDR3 is CASSPVASGEAKNIQYF. J is TRBJ2-4 and V is TRBV7-8, with D maybe TRBD2 (6 bases). Coverage ceases 3 residues before the CDR3 finishes, and the germline J gene fills in the end. The CDR3 runs 17 residues. Trimming cost V 5 bases and J 1 base, with 18 bases left between them. The V gene's germline CDR1 is SGHVS and CDR2 FQNEAQ.

On this clone: The CDR3 is cut off 3 residues early in the read; its end comes from the germline J gene. The chain combines TRBV13 with TRBJ2-7; D perhaps matches TRBD1 (7 bases). CDR1 and CDR2 from the germline V gene are PRHDT and FYEKMQ (reference sequence). V lost 4 bases, J lost 5 bases, and 18 bases lay in between. The CDR3 covers 15 residues. Incomplete CDR3 DNA: TGTGCCAGCAGCTCCGGGCGCCAGGGGGGCGACGAG. Translating it yields CASSSGRQGGDE. Given in full, the CDR3 is CASSSGRQGGDEQYF.

Points on this clone: The sequence runs out 3 residues before the end of the CDR3; the remainder is reconstructed from the germline J gene. This chain connects TRBV5-1 to TRBJ2-1; 10 bases agree with TRBD2. Germline values: CDR1 SGHRS, CDR2 YFSETQ. The CDR3 covers 17 residues. V shed 0 bases and J 1 base; nucleotides not matched to a gene: 4. The covered CDR3 bases are TGCGCCAGCAGCTTGGATGTTAGCGGGGGGTCCTACAATGAG. It encodes CASSLDVSGGSYNE. The whole CDR3 sequence reads CASSLDVSGGSYNEQFF.

As regards this clone: Read sequence stops 3 residues before the CDR3 end, and the germline J gene provides the missing end. The chain employs TRBV20-1 and TRBJ1-2, with TRBD1 matching over 10 bases. The CDR3 sequence is 13 residues long. The germline V gene has CDR1 DFQATT and CDR2 SNEGSKA (reference sequence). The chain's CDR3 is CSARKDRGRDYTF. The CDR3 DNA, read in part, is TGCAGTGCTAGAAAGGACAGGGGGAGGGAC.

By frequency, this clone registers medium-sized (0.01 to 0.1%). The observed sequence ends 3 residues before the CDR3 terminus, with the missing tail filled in from the germline J gene. The V call is TRBV2, the J call TRBJ2-5; D possibly corresponds to TRBD2 (6 bases). CDR1 is SNHLY and CDR2 is FYNNEI in the germline V gene. The V end lost 6 bases, the J end lost 7 bases, and 18 bases lay between the germline ends. CDR3 length equals 14 residues. The CDR3 sequence: CASRGTRGRGTQYF. The sequenced part of the CDR3 DNA is TGTGCCAGCAGGGGTACACGGGGGAGAGGGACC.

As to this clone: The read halts 3 residues ahead of the CDR3 end, with the missing end drawn from the germline J gene. V is TRBV7-2 and J is TRBJ2-4; TRBD1 matches at 9 bases. This CDR3 is 15 amino acids long. Germline assignment: CDR1 SGHTA and CDR2 FQGNSA. CDR3 sequence: CASSLNRGLLGGQYF. The DNA read from the CDR3 is TGTGCCAGCAGCTTAAACAGGGGGCTGTTAGGTGGT.

A note on this clone: The CDR3 extends 3 residues past the end of the read, so its final part is completed from the germline J gene. The rearrangement uses TRBV18 and TRBJ2-1; 9 bases are a match to TRBD1. This CDR3 spans 14 amino acids. Germline V gene data show CDR1 as KGHSH and CDR2 as LQKENI. Unmatched junction bases numbered 1, after V lost 2 bases and J lost 5 bases. The sequenced part of the CDR3 DNA is TGTGCCAGCTCACCAGGGACAGGGAACAATGAG. It codes for CASSPGTGNNE. The complete CDR3 protein is CASSPGTGNNEQFF.

CDR3 bases read: TGTGCCAGCAGTTTTCGCAGCTCCTACGAG. This codes for CASSFRSSYE. The full CDR3 protein is CASSFRSSYEQYF. V is TRBV28 and J is TRBJ2-7, with no clear D. The read halts 3 residues ahead of the CDR3 end, with the missing end drawn from the germline J gene. V lost 3 bases, J lost 0 bases, and 6 bases lay in between. CDR3 size: 13 residues. The germline CDR1 and CDR2 sequences are MDHEN and SYDVKM.

A remark on this clone: The missing CDR3 end, 3 residues past where the read stops, is filled in from the germline J gene. The gene calls are TRBV20-1 and TRBJ1-5, with D perhaps matching TRBD1 (5 bases). CDR1 and CDR2 (germline): DFQATT, SNEGSKA (reference sequence). The CDR3 sequence is 14 residues long. Trimming took 6 bases from V and 9 from J, leaving 21 bases between them. CDR3 DNA (partial): TGCAGTGCGTCCACAGGCGCCCCCCGTGTGCCC. It yields the protein CSASTGAPRVP. The full CDR3 protein reads CSASTGAPRVPQHF.

Comment on this clone: Read data end 3 residues before the CDR3 end; the end is taken from the germline J gene. This chain links TRBV12-3 or TRBV12-4 with TRBJ2-2; maybe TRBD1 (5 bases). This CDR3 region has 14 residues. Trimming stripped 2 bases from V and 4 bases from J, with 8 bases between. This CDR3 is CASSLRQLTGELFF. CDR3 DNA, as far as it was read: TGTGCCAGCAGTTTACGACAGCTCACCGGGGAG.

A word on this clone: The sample contains more than one DNA sequence encoding this CDR3. The CDR3 sequence is CSAYRVTEAFF. The CDR3 bases that were read are TGCAGTGCCTACAGGGTGACTGAA. The chain joins TRBV20-1 to TRBJ1-1, with D perhaps TRBD1 (6 bases). The read is 3 residues too short to cover the CDR3 end, so that end is filled in from the germline J gene. Trimming took 6 bases from V and 5 from J, leaving 10 bases between them. This CDR3 comprises 11 residues. CDR1 DFQATT and CDR2 SNEGSKA come from the germline V gene (reference sequence).

Judged by frequency, this clone is medium-sized. The CDR3 extends 3 residues past the end of the read, so its final part is completed from the germline J gene. The rearrangement joins TRBV14 to TRBJ2-4; TRBD1 matches at 10 bases. With 0 bases clipped from V and 0 bases from J, the junction kept 5 bases outside the gene matches. The CDR3 sequence is 18 residues long. Germline V gives CDR1 SGHDN, CDR2 FVKESK. The sequenced CDR3 bases are TGTGCCAGCAGCCAAGATCTCGGGGACAGGGGAGCCAAAAACATT. Residues: CASSQDLGDRGAKNI. The whole CDR3 is CASSQDLGDRGAKNIQYF.

As to this clone: The read finishes 3 residues shy of the CDR3 end, and the germline J gene is used to complete it. This chain joins TRBV18 and TRBJ2-1; D perhaps matches TRBD2 (7 bases). The germline V gene has CDR1 KGHSH and CDR2 LQKENI. Trimming took off 2 bases at V and 8 bases at J, with 19 bases between the two ends. The CDR3 loop spans 16 amino acids. The CDR3 loop is CASSPKGGAFVHEQFF. CDR3 DNA (partial): TGTGCCAGCTCACCAAAGGGGGGGGCCTTCGTCCATGAG.

In regard to this clone: Read sequence stops 3 residues before the CDR3 end, and the germline J gene provides the missing end. The V call is TRBV12-3 or TRBV12-4, the J call TRBJ2-4; 7 bases match TRBD2. The junction had 19 bases not matched to a gene; V was cut back by 5 bases and J by 9 bases. The CDR3 is 17 residues long. The covered CDR3 bases are TGTGCCAGCAGTCTAGGATCGGGGAGTGGGCTAGCGGTCATT. Translating it yields CASSLGSGSGLAVI. The complete CDR3 sequence is CASSLGSGSGLAVIQYF.

On this clone itself: With the read ending 3 residues before the CDR3 end, the germline J gene is used to fill in that end. The chain has TRBV19 and TRBJ2-3; 9 bases map to TRBD2. The germline gives CDR1 LNHDA, CDR2 SQIVND (reference sequence). The CDR3 has 16 residues. The CDR3 reads CASNEAGGWGNQPQYF. CDR3 DNA (partial): TGTGCCAGTAACGAAGCGGGGGGTTGGGGCAATCAGCCG.

As concerns this clone: The CDR3 goes on 3 residues after the read ends, and that part is filled in from the germline J gene. The chain recombines TRBV7-9 with TRBJ1-2, with TRBD1 matching 8 bases. V was pared by 5 bases and J by 6 bases, with 8 bases of the junction left unmatched. Germline lookup yields CDR1 SEHNR and CDR2 FQNEAQ (reference sequence). The CDR3 is 14 residues long. The CDR3 sequence: CASSPSDRGDGYTF. The sequenced CDR3 bases are TGTGCCAGCAGCCCGAGCGACAGGGGAGATGGC.

On this clone: The observed sequence ends 3 residues before the CDR3 terminus, with the missing tail filled in from the germline J gene. The chain combines TRBV24-1 with TRBJ2-1, with 7 bases matching TRBD1. J gave up 8 bases and V 3 bases, and 9 bases lay outside the gene matches. Germline assignment: CDR1 KGHDR and CDR2 SFDVKD. CDR3 length: 15 amino acids. Here the CDR3 reads CATSDIGTVSHEQFF. CDR3 bases read: TGTGCCACCAGTGATATCGGGACAGTATCTCATGAG.